This T cell receptor delta chain was identified during a study of γδ T cells in repeated Plasmodium falciparum infection (dated by TCRdb to about 2021). Background on the whole study: Malian children exposed to intense seasonal malaria transmission were enrolled in the natural-infection arm and compared with Australian children matched for age and gender. In the study, the shaping of the human gammadelta T cell repertoire by repeated Plasmodium falciparum infection was examined using natural infection in Mali and controlled human malaria infection. Malian gammadelta TCR repertoires were analysed cross-sectionally in periods with no transmission and longitudinally across episodes of acute febrile malaria. Four controlled human malaria infections were administered to about five malaria-naive U.S. adults over 644 days by bites from P. falciparum NF54-infected Anopheles stephensi mosquitoes. Samples from controlled-infection subjects were taken at baseline, right before selected infections, and 21 days after each infection. Points the paper makes about the study in general: The controlled-infection cohort was small, limiting analysis of inter-individual variability in gammadelta T cell responses. In Vdelta2-negative gammadelta TCR repertoires, which were largely Vdelta1+, repeated controlled infections appeared to drive waves of new clonotype selection. Compared with Australian children, Malian children appeared to have Vdelta2-negative gammadelta TCR repertoires that were more clonally expanded, less diverse and less shared. The Malian cohort was drawn from a small rural village made up mostly of one ethnic group, which limits generalizability. Vgamma9/Vdelta2+ TCR repertoires kept a highly stable polyclonal repertoire across time and infection, and many TCRgamma sequences overlapped between individuals.

Preparation of the library involved multiplex PCR. Sequencing relied on an Illumina MiSeq. Every sorted gammadelta T cell sample had both its TCR gamma (TRG) and TCR delta (TRD) chains sequenced. The paper's processing steps were these. Repertoire analyses included clonotype tree plots, accumulated frequency of the top 20 clonotypes, diversity index (DI) and D75 metrics. TCRdb reprocessed the public data with the CATT caller; entries with the same nucleotide sequence were combined afterwards. None of the V and J calls come from the authors' own analysis; TCRdb made them. Across this sample there are approximately 93,000 delta-chain clones, with over 0.9% seen only once. 9% to 10% of the sample comes from the top ten. For bulk TCR repertoire analysis, Vgamma9/Vdelta2+ and Vdelta2-negative gammadelta T cell populations were isolated by flow sorting from peripheral blood mononuclear cells. The germline V gene gives CDR1 as TSWWSYY and CDR2 as QGS. V gives up 4 bases and J gives up 0 bases, and the segment between their germline ends measures 24 bases. From cysteine to phenylalanine, the CDR3 is 19 amino acids long. The only DNA kept is the CDR3, 57 bases in frame from the first base.

A remark on this clone: Its cognate antigen has yet to be identified. The TCRdb protein comes from a much larger clone and disagrees with this DNA's translation at residue 10, likely due to a read error; the protein given here is derived from the DNA.

This clonotype originated in a pool of human donors (malaria-infected and uninfected, not separated). The sequencing input was gamma-delta T cells from blood. The V gene is TRDV1 and the J gene is TRDJ1; the D gene lacks a confident call. TCRdb leaves out the J gene; it was filled in here by matching the DNA to germline. DNA sequence: TGTGCTCTTGGGGGGGGCGTCCTCAGGGTACGCTCGTACACCGATAAACTCATCTTT. Its translation reads: CALGGGVLRVRSYTDKLIF.